This TCR beta chain derives from a study of blood T cell repertoires in COVID-19. Overall study: Collection of acute and convalescent COVID-19 samples took place in the United States, Italy and Spain. Sample material is recorded as cDNA or gDNA derived from T cells, B-cell-depleted T cells, or PBMCs.

As processed by the authors: Amplification of reference gene primers was used by the study to estimate nucleated cell counts. This table comes from immunoSEQ multiplex PCR, and its TCRdb copy is limited to in-frame clones, with some not included. The V and J calls and the clone size are those of that table, but D and trimming were determined from the DNA. Of about 63,000 clones in the sample, under 90% were seen once. The count of this clone is one. This TCR came from a human donor in a cohort sampled during active COVID-19. Sequenced material: peripheral blood.

Written as DNA, the CDR3 is TGTGCCAGCAGTGGTGTTGGGAGTTTCTACAATGAGCAGTTCTTC. Its protein is CASSGVGSFYNEQFF. This chain uses TRBV2 with TRBJ2-1; possible D gene TRBD2, 5 bases. This CDR3 contains 15 residues. Trimming left V 4 bases short and J 3 bases short, with 13 bases between. Germline CDR1 reads SNHLY; CDR2 reads FYNNEI. The full variable domain, its missing parts supplied by reference TRBV2 and TRBJ2-1, is EPEVTQTPSHQVTQMGQEVILRCVPISNHLYFYWYRQILGQKVEFLVSFYNNEISEKSEIFDDQFSVERPDGSNFTLKIRSTKLEDSAMYFCASSGVGSFYNEQFFGPGTRLTVL.